Following are 7 T cell receptor beta chains from one sample sequenced in a study of glioma-infiltrating T cells after dendritic cell vaccination. The table came from immunoSEQ multiplex PCR; TCRdb's copy has only in-frame clones and leaves some out. The sample consists of 85,000 to 95,000 clones, 65% to 90% of them appearing once. Sample: blood, taken before dendritic cell vaccination. All receptors derive from a human donor with glioblastoma.

The V gene is TRBV19, the J gene TRBJ2-7, with 10 bases aligning to TRBD2. Germline values: CDR1 LNHDA, CDR2 SQIVND (reference sequence). This CDR3 has 14 amino acids. V was clipped by 8 bases and J by 6 bases; unmatched bases: 10. The CDR3 spells CASDDSGRASEQYF. Written as DNA, the CDR3 is TGTGCCAGTGATGACAGCGGGAGGGCCAGCGAGCAGTACTTC.

The chain carries TRBV19 and TRBJ2-2; possibly TRBD2 for D (7 bases). CDR3 length: 13 residues. Germline V gives CDR1 LNHDA, CDR2 SQIVND (reference sequence). The V gene lost 8 bases and the J gene lost 4 bases, with 11 bases spanning the gap. In DNA form, the CDR3 reads TGTGCCAGTGGGGGGGGGCGCACCGGGGAGCTGTTTTTT. This sequence encodes CASGGGRTGELFF.

The chain recombines TRBV7-6 with TRBJ2-2; 7 nucleotides match TRBD1. Per the germline V gene, CDR1 is SGHVS and CDR2 is FNYEAQ. CDR3 length equals 15 residues. Germline trimming cut 5 bases from V and 2 bases from J; bases unmatched to any gene: 5. CDR3 sequence: CASSPGTDNTGELFF. The CDR3 DNA reads TGTGCCAGCAGCCCGGGGACAGACAACACCGGGGAGCTGTTTTTT.

CDR3 region: CASSLRYSYEQYF. As DNA, the CDR3 is TGCGCCAGCAGTTTACGGTACTCCTACGAGCAGTACTTC. This chain links TRBV5-1 with TRBJ2-7; D is undetermined. Trimming removed 5 bases at V and 0 bases at J, with 9 bases between. Germline CDR1 reads SGHRS; CDR2 reads YFSETQ. CDR3 length: 13 amino acids. Full variable domain (rest looked up from reference TRBV5-1 and TRBJ2-7): KAGVTQTPRYLIKTRGQQVTLSCSPISGHRSVSWYQQTPGQGLQFLFEYFSETQRNKGNFPGRFSGRQFSNSRSEMNVSTLELGDSALYLCASSLRYSYEQYFGPGTRLTVT.

The V gene is TRBV6-5, the J gene TRBJ1-5, with no clear D. The CDR3 contains 14 residues. Germline CDR1 and CDR2: MNHEY and SVGAGI. V was trimmed by 6 bases and J by 1 base, leaving 10 bases between them. The CDR3 here is CASSQDGSNQPQHF. In nucleotides, the CDR3 is TGTGCCAGCAGCCAAGACGGGAGCAATCAGCCCCAGCATTTT.

V and J are TRBV19 and TRBJ2-7, with D tentatively TRBD2 (5 bases). Germline V lookup: CDR1 LNHDA, CDR2 SQIVND (reference sequence). The CDR3 has 15 residues. Trimming stripped 4 bases from V and 6 bases from J, with 19 bases between. Written as DNA, the CDR3 is TGTGCCAGTAGTACGGCGGCGGAGCATCGGGGCGAGCAGTACTTC. Amino acids: CASSTAAEHRGEQYF.

The chain has TRBV10-3 and TRBJ2-1; TRBD2 matches at 14 bases. The CDR3 has 15 amino acids. The V and J ends lost 6 bases and 6 bases, in that order; junction bases with no gene match: 4. Germline loops: CDR1 ENHRY, CDR2 SYGVKD. The CDR3 bases are TGTGCCATCAGCTTGGGACTAGCGGGAGTCAATGAGCAGTTCTTC. This encodes CAISLGLAGVNEQFF.